The 31 T cell receptor beta chains presented below share a single source sample, sequenced in a study of T cell changes during pregnancy in multiple sclerosis. Some clones are missing from TCRdb's copy, which holds only in-frame ones; the method was immunoSEQ multiplex PCR. The data hold 55,000 to 85,000 clones, with 90% observed a single time. Sequencing used peripheral blood, obtained in the third trimester of pregnancy. These TCRs come from a female donor with multiple sclerosis, enrolled in a pregnancy study.

The chain is built from TRBV29-1 and TRBJ2-5, with 13 nucleotides matching TRBD2. This CDR3 has 15 amino acids. CDR1 is SQVTM and CDR2 is ANQGSEA in the germline V gene. Losses at the gene ends were 7 bases for V and 4 bases for J; bases not matched to a gene: 9. In DNA, the CDR3 is TGCAGCGCCCACCGGACTAGCGGGAGCGCAGAGACCCAGTACTTC. Translated: CSAHRTSGSAETQYF.

The sample holds one count of this clone. The chain joins TRBV30 to TRBJ2-1; 10 bases are a match to TRBD2. This CDR3 has 15 amino acids. Losses at the gene ends were 2 bases for V and 8 bases for J; bases not matched to a gene: 9. Germline V lookup: CDR1 GTSNPN, CDR2 SVGIG (reference sequence). DNA of the CDR3: TGTGCCTGGAGTCCGACTAGCGGGTATATGGATGAGCAGTTCTTC. Its protein is CAWSPTSGYMDEQFF.

This clone was detected a few times. The rearrangement links TRBV4-2 to TRBJ1-5; D remains unclear. V gave up 4 bases and J gave up 4 bases, with 14 bases separating them. Germline CDR1 reads LGHNA; CDR2 reads YNFKEQ. The CDR3 sequence is 15 residues long. The CDR3 region has the DNA TGTGCCAGCAGCCCTAGCGCGGGCACGAATCAGCCCCAGCATTTT. Its translation is CASSPSAGTNQPQHF.

This clone has a single count. The rearrangement joins TRBV5-1 to TRBJ1-1; 11 bases map to TRBD1. The junction had 11 bases not matched to a gene; V was cut back by 2 bases and J by 5 bases. The CDR3 covers 17 residues. CDR1 and CDR2 (germline): SGHRS, YFSETQ. CDR3 nucleotides: TGCGCCAGCAGCTTAGGACCGGGACAGGGGGTCTCGACTGAAGCTTTCTTT. Translation gives CASSLGPGQGVSTEAFF.

The chain is built from TRBV19 and TRBJ1-5, with D hard to call. Germline-derived CDR1 and CDR2 are LNHDA and SQIVND (reference sequence). V lost 5 bases, J lost 0 bases, and 8 bases lay in between. The CDR3 is 14 residues long. Here the CDR3 DNA reads TGTGCCAGTAGTTTCCAAAATAGCAATCAGCCCCAGCATTTT. Translated, it gives CASSFQNSNQPQHF.

The chain recombines TRBV19 with TRBJ1-1; no definite D call. This CDR3 spans 14 amino acids. V dropped 4 bases and J dropped 6 bases, with 15 bases sitting between them. CDR1 LNHDA and CDR2 SQIVND come from the germline V gene (reference sequence). The CDR3 DNA reads as TGTGCCAGTAGTACCCCTGATGGTAGCTCTGAAGCTTTCTTT. Protein: CASSTPDGSSEAFF.

The chain recombines TRBV6-6 with TRBJ2-5, with D possibly matching TRBD2 (6 bases). V lost 6 bases to trimming and J lost 11 bases, with 22 bases between them. The CDR3 contains 14 residues. The germline gives CDR1 MNHNY, CDR2 SVGAGI (reference sequence). In DNA, the CDR3 is TGTGCCAGCAGAGCCGATAGCGGCTCTTGGGAGCAGTACTTC. It specifies CASRADSGSWEQYF.

The chain uses TRBV29-1 and TRBJ2-1; 9 bases map to TRBD2. The CDR3 is made up of 14 amino acids. CDR1 is SQVTM, CDR2 ANQGSEA, per germline. Trimming took 7 bases from V and 10 from J; bases not matched to a gene: 14. The CDR3, as DNA: TGCAGCGCCGCCGGGGCGGGAGGGCCTGGCGAGCAGTTCTTC. Its protein is CSAAGAGGPGEQFF.

The chain employs TRBV19 and TRBJ2-1; 16 bases line up with TRBD2. Trimming cost V 4 bases and J 3 bases; bases outside gene matches: 6. Germline-derived CDR1 and CDR2 are LNHDA and SQIVND (reference sequence). The CDR3 totals 18 residues. The CDR3 protein is CASSRGLAGGSSYNEQFF. The CDR3 DNA follows: TGTGCCAGTAGTAGGGGACTAGCGGGAGGGTCGAGCTACAATGAGCAGTTCTTC. The full variable domain, rest sourced from reference TRBV19 and TRBJ2-1, is DGGITQSPKYLFRKEGQNVTLSCEQNLNHDAMYWYRQDPGQGLRLIYYSQIVNDFQKGDIAEGYSVSREKKESFPLTVTSAQKNPTAFYLCASSRGLAGGSSYNEQFFGPGTRLTVL.

Notes on this clone: Germline and junction disagree at one end, which may indicate a read error. This chain joins TRBV4-1 and TRBJ2-3; 8 positions agree with TRBD2. Germline-derived CDR1 and CDR2 are MGHRA and YSYEKL. This CDR3 region has 13 residues. CDR3: CASSQEGLDMQYF. CDR3 nucleotide sequence: TGCGCCAGCAGCCAAGAGGGACTAGATATGCAGTATTTT.

The chain is built from TRBV19 and TRBJ1-1, with D possibly being TRBD1 (6 bases). The CDR3 is 15 residues long. Germline V gives CDR1 LNHDA, CDR2 SQIVND (reference sequence). Deletions cut 2 bases from V and 1 base from J, with 11 bases between. The CDR3: CASSITGKANTEAFF. DNA for the CDR3: TGTGCCAGTAGTATAACAGGGAAAGCGAACACTGAAGCTTTCTTT.

This chain joins TRBV9 and TRBJ1-1, with D possibly TRBD1 on 6 matching bases. In germline, CDR1 is SGDLS, CDR2 YYNGEE. The CDR3 has 13 residues. V lost 0 bases to trimming and J lost 3 bases, with 6 bases between them. This chain's CDR3 is CASSVAGDTEAFF. CDR3 sequence (DNA): TGTGCCAGCAGCGTAGCAGGGGACACTGAAGCTTTCTTT.

Concerning this clone: Other DNA variants within this sample encode the same CDR3. The rearrangement uses TRBV19 and TRBJ1-5, with D uncertain. Germline lookup yields CDR1 LNHDA and CDR2 SQIVND (reference sequence). The CDR3 runs 14 residues. V shed 6 bases and J shed 0 bases, with 9 bases lying between them. Here the CDR3 reads CASRTEYSNQPQHF. Written as DNA, the CDR3 is TGTGCCAGTAGAACAGAATATAGCAATCAGCCCCAGCATTTT.

The rearrangement joins TRBV6-5 to TRBJ2-1, with 7 bases fitting TRBD2. This CDR3 comprises 14 residues. The V segment lost 8 bases and the J segment 5 bases; nucleotides outside the gene matches: 9. CDR1 and CDR2 (germline): MNHEY, SVGAGI. The CDR3 spells CASLGGIRNNEQFF. The CDR3 DNA follows: TGTGCCAGCCTGGGGGGGATTAGGAACAATGAGCAGTTCTTC.

About this clone itself: Other DNA sequences of this sample code for an identical CDR3. The chain couples TRBV30 to TRBJ1-1, with D perhaps TRBD1 (6 bases). V was shortened by 3 bases and J by 3 bases, with 11 bases between the two germline ends. Germline CDR1 reads GTSNPN; CDR2 reads SVGIG (reference sequence). The CDR3 is 13 residues long. The DNA for the CDR3 is TGTGCCTGGAGAACACAGGGAGACACTGAAGCTTTCTTT. Residues: CAWRTQGDTEAFF.

This chain connects TRBV11-3 to TRBJ1-1; D perhaps matches TRBD1 (5 bases). Germline assignment: CDR1 SGHNT and CDR2 YENEEA. V lost 1 base and J lost 0, with 9 bases in between. The CDR3 extends over 15 amino acids. This chain's CDR3 is CASSLGQGLNTEAFF. The CDR3 nucleotides are TGTGCCAGCAGCTTAGGTCAGGGCTTGAACACTGAAGCTTTCTTT.

On this clone itself: This sample includes further DNA sequences coding for the same CDR3. This chain connects TRBV7-9 to TRBJ1-2; D remains unclear. CDR3 length: 14 residues. The V end was cut by 5 bases, the J end by 0 bases, with 10 bases between. The V gene's germline CDR1 is SEHNR and CDR2 FQNEAQ (reference sequence). In DNA form, the CDR3 reads TGTGCCAGCAGCCTCCACCTAGCTAACTATGGCTACACCTTC. Its protein product is CASSLHLANYGYTF.

This clone was observed once. The chain is built from TRBV29-1 and TRBJ2-3; the D gene is possibly TRBD2 (5 bases). Germline V lookup: CDR1 SQVTM, CDR2 ANQGSEA. The CDR3 runs 13 residues. V was trimmed by 4 bases and J by 0 bases, leaving 8 bases between them. The CDR3 protein is CSVGRGSTDTQYF. In DNA, the CDR3 is TGCAGCGTTGGACGCGGGAGCACAGATACGCAGTATTTT.

The gene calls are TRBV11-2 and TRBJ1-5, with 9 bases lining up with TRBD1. This CDR3 region has 16 residues. Germline lookup yields CDR1 SGHAT and CDR2 FQNNGV. With V trimmed by 5 bases and J by 5 bases, 10 bases remained unmatched. The CDR3 DNA reads as TGTGCCAGCAGCAGCGGGACAGGGATATTTGATCAGCCCCAGCATTTT. It codes for CASSSGTGIFDQPQHF.

Remarks on this clone: The sample has other DNA sequences that encode this CDR3 too. The CDR3 reads CAWSEHSGRRIYGYTF. In DNA, the CDR3 is TGTGCCTGGAGTGAGCACAGCGGGCGGCGAATCTATGGCTACACCTTC. This chain uses TRBV30 with TRBJ1-2; unclear D gene. Germline values: CDR1 GTSNPN, CDR2 SVGIG (reference sequence). With 1 base removed from V and 4 bases from J, the gap between germline ends came to 19 bases. CDR3 size: 16 residues.

Of note for this clone: An end of the junction does not agree with germline; a read error may underlie this. The gene calls are TRBV7-2 and TRBJ2-7, with TRBD1 matching 8 bases. The CDR3 is made up of 12 amino acids. Looked up from germline, CDR1 is SGHTA and CDR2 is FQGNSA. Written as DNA, the CDR3 is TGTGCCAGCAGCTACCGACAGGGGCCCTCGGACTTC. As protein: CASSYRQGPSDF.

J is TRBJ2-7 and V is TRBV5-6; 10 nucleotides align to TRBD2. V lost 0 bases, J lost 3 bases, and 3 bases stayed unmatched. Germline values: CDR1 SGHDT, CDR2 YYEEEE. The CDR3 totals 15 residues. CDR3 loop: CASSLGSGGIYEQYF. CDR3 in DNA: TGTGCCAGCAGCTTGGGTAGCGGGGGGATCTACGAGCAGTACTTC.

The CDR3 region has the DNA TGCGCCAGCAGCTTGGGGTCCAGGGGACAAGAGACCCAGTACTTC. Residues: CASSLGSRGQETQYF. The chain combines TRBV5-1 with TRBJ2-5, with a weak D call TRBD1 (6 bases). The CDR3 is 15 amino acids. Germline loops: CDR1 SGHRS, CDR2 YFSETQ. The germline V and J ends were trimmed by 0 bases and 2 bases, with 11 bases remaining between them.

The chain is built from TRBV13 and TRBJ1-2; D gene unclear. This CDR3 is built from 15 residues. V was pared by 2 bases and J by 3 bases, with 13 bases between. Germline loops: CDR1 PRHDT, CDR2 FYEKMQ (reference sequence). CDR3 protein: CASSLRGRRDYGYTF. The DNA for the CDR3 is TGTGCCAGCAGCTTAAGAGGGCGTCGGGACTATGGCTACACCTTC. Full variable domain (outside the CDR3, taken from reference TRBV13 and TRBJ1-2): AAGVIQSPRHLIKEKRETATLKCYPIPRHDTVYWYQQGPGQDPQFLISFYEKMQSDKGSIPDRFSAQQFSDYHSELNMSSLELGDSALYFCASSLRGRRDYGYTFGSGTRLTVV.

This clone was counted a single time. This rearrangement joins TRBV10-1 to TRBJ2-7, with D possibly TRBD1 on 5 matching bases. The germline gives CDR1 WNHNN, CDR2 SYGVQD (reference sequence). This CDR3 is built from 14 residues. The ends were cut back, 0 bases at V and 4 bases at J, with 10 bases in the middle. DNA for the CDR3: TGCGCCAGCAGTGAGTCCGGACAAACTTACGAGCAGTACTTC. Its protein product is CASSESGQTYEQYF.

The chain uses TRBV14 and TRBJ1-2; D is ambiguous. Germline assignment: CDR1 SGHDN and CDR2 FVKESK. Trimming stripped 1 base from V and 6 bases from J, with 9 bases between. The CDR3 is 13 amino acids. DNA for the CDR3: TGTGCCAGCAGCCAAGGGTCGGCGGATGGCTACACCTTC. This codes for CASSQGSADGYTF.

The V gene is TRBV6-4, the J gene TRBJ2-3; tentatively, D is TRBD2 (7 bases). V lost 0 bases, J lost 4 bases, and 11 bases lay in between. Per the germline V gene, CDR1 is MRHNA and CDR2 is SNTAGT. The CDR3 runs 15 residues. CDR3 sequence: CASSDSEGGADTQYF. The CDR3 bases are TGTGCCAGCAGTGACTCGGAGGGGGGGGCAGATACGCAGTATTTT.

The V gene is TRBV6-5, the J gene TRBJ1-1, with D perhaps TRBD1 (6 bases). V was shortened by 5 bases and J by 3 bases, with 10 bases between the two germline ends. Germline lookup yields CDR1 MNHEY and CDR2 SVGAGI. This CDR3 is 13 amino acids long. CDR3 nucleotides: TGTGCCAGCAGTAACAGGGCCCACACTGAAGCTTTCTTT. It encodes CASSNRAHTEAFF.

The chain's CDR3 is CASSPLGGRTGEETQYF. The CDR3 region has the DNA TGTGCCAGCAGCCCCCTAGGAGGGAGGACGGGGGAAGAGACCCAGTACTTC. V gene TRBV4-2 combines with J gene TRBJ2-5; TRBD2 might be the D (6 bases). The CDR3 runs to 17 residues. The germline V gene encodes CDR1 LGHNA and CDR2 YNFKEQ. V was shortened by 4 bases and J by 3 bases, with 21 bases between the two germline ends.

The rearrangement joins TRBV10-3 to TRBJ2-5, with TRBD2 matching 7 bases. The CDR3 sequence is 18 residues long. CDR1 and CDR2 (germline): ENHRY, SYGVKD. The CDR3 DNA reads TGTGCTACCGCCCCCCGGAGCGGGGATCGGGGACTGCAAGAGACCCAGTACTTC. This gives the protein CATAPRSGDRGLQETQYF.

This chain links TRBV27 with TRBJ1-1; no clear D. Germline CDR1 is MNHEY and CDR2 is SMNVEV (reference sequence). Trimming removed 3 bases from V and 3 bases from J, with 14 bases in between. The CDR3 extends over 15 amino acids. The CDR3 coding sequence is TGTGCCAGCAGTTTCCCCGGGAGAAGGTACACTGAAGCTTTCTTT. It codes for CASSFPGRRYTEAFF.